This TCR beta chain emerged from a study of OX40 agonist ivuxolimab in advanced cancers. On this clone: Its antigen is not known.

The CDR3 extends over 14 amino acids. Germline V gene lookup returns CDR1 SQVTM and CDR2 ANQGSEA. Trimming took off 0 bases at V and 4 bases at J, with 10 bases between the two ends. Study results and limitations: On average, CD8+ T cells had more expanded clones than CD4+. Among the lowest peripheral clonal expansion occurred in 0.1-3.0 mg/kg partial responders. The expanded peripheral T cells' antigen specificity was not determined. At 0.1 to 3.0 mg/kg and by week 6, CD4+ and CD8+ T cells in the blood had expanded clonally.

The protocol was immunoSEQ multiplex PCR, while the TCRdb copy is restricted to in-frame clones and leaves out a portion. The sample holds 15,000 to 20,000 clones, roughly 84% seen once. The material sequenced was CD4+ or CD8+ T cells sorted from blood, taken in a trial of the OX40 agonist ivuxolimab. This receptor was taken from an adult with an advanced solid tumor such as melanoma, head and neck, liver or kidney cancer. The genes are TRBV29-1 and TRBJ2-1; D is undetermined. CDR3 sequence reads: CSVEDSSKYNEQFF. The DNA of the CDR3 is TGCAGCGTTGAAGATTCGTCGAAATACAATGAGCAGTTCTTC.